The clone carrying this T cell receptor (beta chain) showed up just a few times. The antigen is not known. The sorted Tregs were CD4+CD25+CD127-/low cells. TCRdb fed the 5' RACE reads into MiXCR, producing one record per CDR3 protein. The sample contains 55,000 or so distinct CDR3 sequences, less than 25% of which appear only once. Study-wide points: Tumor Treg TCRs overlapped most with tumor naive CD4+ cells.

Trimming took off 6 bases at V and 5 bases at J, with 13 bases between the two ends. This CDR3 comprises 13 residues. The rearrangement links TRBV12-3 or TRBV12-4 to TRBJ1-1; the D gene is possibly TRBD1 (6 bases). What was sequenced was tumor-infiltrating Tregs sorted from the breast tumor. This clonotype originated in a female donor with breast cancer. The CDR3 region is CASSYNRDTEAFF. In DNA, the CDR3 is TGTGCCAGCAGCTATAACAGGGATACTGAAGCTTTCTTT.